This T cell receptor beta chain came from a study of multiple sclerosis patients with progressive multifocal leukoencephalopathy. General study results and limits: In most PML patients, TRB repertoires appeared less diverse by entropy.

For this clone: Antigen specificity is unknown.

CDR3 length: 12 amino acids. Germline lookup yields CDR1 SGHVS and CDR2 FQNEAQ. V lost 5 bases and J lost 9, with 8 bases in between. Time point given: time of PML onset. Using immunoSEQ multiplex PCR, the repertoire was profiled, and TCRdb retains in-frame clones only, with some absent. The table has roughly 34,000 clones, about 90% seen once. The receptor's source is a human donor with progressive multifocal leukoencephalopathy. The chain has TRBV7-8 and TRBJ1-6; no reliable D call. Sequencing used PBMCs, obtained from a patient treated with natalizumab. Written as DNA, the CDR3 is TGTGCCAGCAGCCAGACCGTTTCACCCCTCCACTTT. Its protein is CASSQTVSPLHF.